This passage covers 19 T cell receptor beta chains from one sample sequenced in a study of T cells in Graves' hyperthyroidism and ophthalmopathy. TCR beta CDR3 region amplification was performed from RNA transcripts. TCR CDR3 regions were first amplified by RT-PCR with HTBI primers. TCRdb itself ran the multiplex PCR reads through MiXCR, one entry per CDR3 protein. The sample records about 260,000 distinct CDR3 sequences, around 17% being singletons. The sequenced material came from blood. These receptors all come from a woman aged 18-29 years with Graves' ophthalmopathy.

The table lists this clonotype with many counts. The V gene is TRBV11-2, the J gene TRBJ2-3; 7 bases fit TRBD2. Germline CDR1 is SGHAT and CDR2 is FQNNGV. CDR3 length: 15 amino acids. With 5 bases clipped from V and 4 bases from J, the junction kept 9 bases outside the gene matches. The chain's CDR3 is CASSGRSGNADTQYF. DNA for the CDR3: TGTGCCAGCAGCGGAAGGAGCGGGAACGCAGATACGCAGTATTTT.

This clonotype was observed many times. This sequence joins TRBV10-3 and TRBJ2-2; D might be TRBD2 (6 bases). Deletions cut 3 bases from V and 1 base from J, with 12 bases between. The CDR3 totals 16 residues. CDR1 is ENHRY and CDR2 is SYGVKD in the germline V gene. CDR3 nucleotides: TGTGCCATCAGTGAATCCGGGAGTAGGAACACCGGGGAGCTGTTTTTT. Encoded protein: CAISESGSRNTGELFF.

This clonotype showed up many times. CDR3 sequence reads: CSVRRGNTEAFF. The DNA of the CDR3 is TGCAGCGTTCGGCGGGGGAACACTGAAGCTTTCTTT. This chain links TRBV29-1 with TRBJ1-1; D remains ambiguous. Per the germline V gene, CDR1 is SQVTM and CDR2 is ANQGSEA. The CDR3 is made up of 12 amino acids. Trimming removed 5 bases at V and 1 base at J, with 8 bases between.

This clonotype came up many times. The CDR3 sequence is CASTPNRGTGGGYTF. Here the CDR3 DNA reads TGTGCCAGCACCCCGAATCGGGGGACAGGTGGGGGCTACACCTTC. The chain joins TRBV7-9 to TRBJ1-2; TRBD1 agrees at 8 bases. This CDR3 region has 15 residues. The ends lost 7 bases at V and 8 bases at J; junction bases unmatched: 15. Germline CDR1 and CDR2: SEHNR and FQNEAQ (reference sequence).

This clonotype was counted many times. This rearrangement joins TRBV27 to TRBJ2-7; the match to TRBD1 covers 8 bases. This CDR3 has 13 residues. Trimming removed 5 bases from V and 5 bases from J; junction bases left unmatched: 5. The germline V gene encodes CDR1 MNHEY and CDR2 SMNVEV (reference sequence). CDR3 residues: CASSRQGSHEQYF. In DNA, the CDR3 is TGTGCCAGCAGTAGACAGGGGAGTCACGAGCAGTACTTC.

This clonotype has ten or more counts. This chain joins TRBV20-1 and TRBJ1-2; D is undetermined. The CDR3 consists of 11 residues. V gave up 5 bases and J gave up 2 bases, with 6 bases separating them. Germline loops: CDR1 DFQATT, CDR2 SNEGSKA (reference sequence). The CDR3 loop reads CSAGWNYGYTF. The CDR3 DNA is TGCAGTGCTGGGTGGAACTATGGCTACACCTTC.

There are many counts of this clonotype. The CDR3 sequence: CASSARQGVGYEQYF. CDR3 in DNA: TGCGCCAGCAGCGCCCGACAGGGGGTCGGTTACGAGCAGTACTTC. The gene calls are TRBV4-3 and TRBJ2-7; the match to TRBD1 covers 9 bases. Looked up from germline, CDR1 is LGHNA and CDR2 is YSLEER. The CDR3 is 15 residues long. Unmatched junction bases numbered 9, after V lost 5 bases and J lost 4 bases.

This clonotype was seen many times. This sequence joins TRBV27 and TRBJ2-7, with 9 bases identical to TRBD1. CDR3 length equals 18 residues. Germline V gene lookup returns CDR1 MNHEY and CDR2 SMNVEV (reference sequence). The V and J ends lost 3 bases and 2 bases, in that order; junction bases with no gene match: 14. The CDR3, as DNA: TGTGCCAGCAGTTTGACCGGGACAGGGAGGGGATGGACCTACGAGCAGTACTTC. Translating gives CASSLTGTGRGWTYEQYF.

There are many counts of this clonotype. J is TRBJ1-1 and V is TRBV3-1; D remains ambiguous. The CDR3 contains 13 residues. Trimming took 4 bases from V and 2 from J, leaving 8 bases between them. Germline values: CDR1 LGHDT, CDR2 YNNKEL (reference sequence). This CDR3 reads CASSPTKNTEAFF. The CDR3 nucleotides are TGTGCCAGCAGCCCGACGAAAAACACTGAAGCTTTCTTT.

This chain joins TRBV11-2 and TRBJ2-1, with 9 bases that match TRBD2. Trimming removed 0 bases from V and 9 bases from J; junction bases left unmatched: 3. The CDR3 covers 14 residues. CDR1 SGHAT and CDR2 FQNNGV come from the germline V gene. CDR3 nucleotide sequence: TGTGCCAGCAGCTTAGACACTAGCGGGCGTGAGCAGTTCTTC. Translated: CASSLDTSGREQFF. Full variable domain (rest looked up from reference TRBV11-2 and TRBJ2-1): EAGVAQSPRYKIIEKRQSVAFWCNPISGHATLYWYQQILGQGPKLLIQFQNNGVVDDSQLPKDRFSAERLKGVDSTLKIQPAKLEDSAVYLCASSLDTSGREQFFGPGTRLTVL.

This clonotype has a count of ten or more. The rearrangement joins TRBV30 to TRBJ1-1; TRBD1 might be the D (5 bases). The germline V and J ends were trimmed by 0 bases and 0 bases, with 11 bases remaining between them. Germline V lookup: CDR1 GTSNPN, CDR2 SVGIG (reference sequence). The CDR3 covers 15 residues. The CDR3 bases are TGTGCCTGGAGTGTACTCGGGACGGTGAACACTGAAGCTTTCTTT. It yields the protein CAWSVLGTVNTEAFF.

In its sample, this clonotype was seen many times. V gene TRBV20-1 combines with J gene TRBJ2-7; 16 bases fit TRBD2. The CDR3 extends over 19 amino acids. The germline V gene encodes CDR1 DFQATT and CDR2 SNEGSKA (reference sequence). J was trimmed by 2 bases and V by 4 bases; bases with no gene match: 14. This chain's CDR3 is CSAITIPGTSGREAYEQYF. The CDR3 DNA follows: TGCAGTGCTATCACCATCCCCGGGACTAGCGGGAGGGAAGCCTACGAGCAGTACTTC.

V and J are TRBV6-1 and TRBJ1-1, with a possible D match to TRBD1 (6 bases). Trimming removed 6 bases from V and 5 bases from J, with 13 bases in between. Germline V CDR1 and CDR2: MNHNS, SASEGT. This CDR3 spans 13 amino acids. The CDR3 DNA follows: TGTGCCAGCAGCCCCAGGGGAAGTACTGAAGCTTTCTTT. As protein: CASSPRGSTEAFF.

There are many counts of this clonotype. The genes are TRBV6-5 and TRBJ1-2; unclear D gene. The CDR3 spans 13 residues. Germline V gene lookup returns CDR1 MNHEY and CDR2 SVGAGI. Between the trimmed V and J ends, which lost 6 bases and 8 bases, there was a span of 16 bases. The CDR3, as DNA: TGTGCCAGCAGCCCCTTTGGACTCAGCGGCTACACCTTC. Translated: CASSPFGLSGYTF.

In its sample, this clonotype was seen many times. The rearrangement joins TRBV5-1 to TRBJ2-7, with 10 bases fitting TRBD2. V lost 0 bases and J lost 6; bases outside the gene matches: 9. Germline loops: CDR1 SGHRS, CDR2 YFSETQ. The CDR3 covers 16 residues. CDR3 in DNA: TGCGCCAGCAGCTTGGGAGCGGGAGGGCCGTTTAGCGAGCAGTACTTC. Translation gives CASSLGAGGPFSEQYF.

This clonotype was counted at least ten times. The chain uses TRBV7-2 and TRBJ1-6; a possible D gene is TRBD1 (5 bases). The CDR3 extends over 14 amino acids. CDR1 and CDR2 (germline): SGHTA, FQGNSA. Trimming removed 5 bases at V and 10 bases at J, with 15 bases between. The CDR3 here is CASSPGTQSSPLHF. The CDR3 DNA is TGTGCCAGCAGCCCCGGGACGCAATCCTCACCCCTCCACTTT.

This clonotype was seen repeatedly, ten times or more. CDR3 loop: CASSQGSGAETQYF. CDR3 in DNA: TGTGCCAGCAGCCAAGGTTCGGGGGCGGAGACCCAGTACTTC. The chain recombines TRBV14 with TRBJ2-5; TRBD1 or TRBD2 may be the D gene (6 bases each). Trimming shortened V by 1 base and J by 5 bases, and 11 bases separated the two germline ends. The CDR3 totals 14 residues. CDR1 SGHDN and CDR2 FVKESK come from the germline V gene.

This clonotype has just a few counts. The chain combines TRBV20-1 with TRBJ2-3, with 9 bases matching TRBD2. The CDR3 has 14 residues. Germline CDR1 and CDR2: DFQATT and SNEGSKA (reference sequence). V gave up 8 bases and J gave up 5 bases; unmatched junction bases: 11. CDR3 residues: CSTAIAGVIDTQYF. In DNA, the CDR3 is TGCAGTACTGCGATAGCGGGAGTAATAGATACGCAGTATTTT.

The V gene is TRBV19, the J gene TRBJ1-5, with 9 bases fitting TRBD1. The CDR3 runs 15 residues. Germline lookup yields CDR1 LNHDA and CDR2 SQIVND (reference sequence). The V gene end was trimmed by 6 bases and the J gene end by 6 bases; junction bases not matched to a gene: 9. This CDR3 is CASRPLDRGLQPQHF. Written as DNA, the CDR3 is TGTGCCAGTAGACCGCTGGACAGGGGACTTCAGCCCCAGCATTTT.